The clone carrying this TCR beta chain was seen just once. This CDR3 contains 12 residues. V was shortened by 4 bases and J by 1 base, with 7 bases between the two germline ends. Germline CDR1 reads DFQATT; CDR2 reads SNEGSKA (reference sequence). A second about 7 to 11 cycle PCR used barcoded and J-beta primers. Via MiXCR, TCRdb re-called the 5' RACE reads, giving one row per CDR3 protein. Of approximately 810,000 distinct CDR3 sequences listed, about 36% are singletons. The record originates from a study of blood T cells in healthy people across ages. V is TRBV20-1 and J is TRBJ1-1; D is unresolved. This receptor was taken from a man aged 18-30 years in good health. Sequencing used blood. In DNA, the CDR3 is TGCAGTGCTACGAGCGGGAACACTGAAGCTTTCTTT. Encoded protein: CSATSGNTEAFF.